The rows below give T cell receptor beta chains drawn from one sample of a study of cytomegalovirus exposure and HLA in healthy donors. TCRdb's table, derived via immunoSEQ multiplex PCR, lists solely in-frame clones and lacks some. The sample shows some 130,000 clones, roughly 83% of them seen only once. Sequencing used PBMCs. The receptors shown here come from a female donor in good health and CMV-seronegative. Both conserved end residues are part of each CDR3. D genes are given only for firm matches. Size is stated for part of the rows, as once, few or many counts, or as a class when the clone is expanded.

CDR3nt,CDR3aa,abundance,j_gene,d_gene,v_gene
TGTGCCAGCAGACGGTCGGACAGCGATACGAGGACGCAGTATTTT,CASRRSDSDTRTQYF,.,TRBJ2-3,.,TRBV9
TGTGCCAGCAGTTCTGGGGGACATAATTTTGGGTACTTC,CASSSGGHNFGYF,.,TRBJ2-4,.,TRBV28
TGTGCCAGCAGCGCGGGGGGGAACTACGAGCAGTACTTC,CASSAGGNYEQYF,.,TRBJ2-7,TRBD2,TRBV9
TGTGCCAGCAGTGAAGGGACAGTCGATCAGCCCCAGCATTTT,CASSEGTVDQPQHF,.,TRBJ1-5,.,TRBV6-1
TGTGCCAGCAGCGTAGGGGACGGGAGGCTATACGAGCAGTACTTC,CASSVGDGRLYEQYF,.,TRBJ2-7,TRBD2,TRBV9
TGTGCCAGCAGCTTGATAGCGGGAAGCACAGATACGCAGTATTTT,CASSLIAGSTDTQYF,.,TRBJ2-3,TRBD2,TRBV7-2
TGTGCCAGCAGTCTCCCGTCCACCGGGGAGCTGTTTTTT,CASSLPSTGELFF,.,TRBJ2-2,.,TRBV27
TGCGCCAGCAGCCAAGATATTCTAGCCCCGGGCGAGCAGTACTTC,CASSQDILAPGEQYF,few,TRBJ2-7,.,TRBV4-1
TGCGCCAGCAGTCGACCAGGGGAGGGAGAGCAGTTCTTC,CASSRPGEGEQFF,.,TRBJ2-1,.,TRBV5-1
TGTGCTAGCAGCTTAGGGGAGGGAGATACGCAGTATTTT,CASSLGEGDTQYF,.,TRBJ2-3,TRBD2,TRBV7-7
TGTGCCAGCACTCCTCATGGCAGTCCCTCCTACGAGCAGTACTTC,CASTPHGSPSYEQYF,once,TRBJ2-7,.,TRBV28